This is a list of T cell receptor beta chains from one sample in a study of T cell changes during pregnancy in multiple sclerosis. Using immunoSEQ multiplex PCR, the repertoire was profiled, and TCRdb retains in-frame clones only, with some absent. The sample includes over 90,000 clones, approximately 89% of them seen just once. The sequencing used peripheral blood, collected before pregnancy. The receptor source for this set is a female donor with multiple sclerosis, enrolled in a pregnancy study. CDR3s include the opening cysteine and the closing phenylalanine or tryptophan. Each record gives: D gene, clone size, V gene, J gene, CDR3 DNA, CDR3 protein. D genes are given only for firm matches. Size is stated for part of the rows, as once, few or many counts, or as a class when the clone is expanded.

NA	NA	TRBV4-3	TRBJ1-2	TGCGCCAGCAGCCAAGTGGCAGGGAATGGCTACACCTTC	CASSQVAGNGYTF
NA	NA	TRBV28	TRBJ1-1	TGTGCCAGCAGTTCCTCCCACAAGAACACTGAAGCTTTCTTT	CASSSSHKNTEAFF
NA	NA	TRBV5-1	TRBJ1-2	TGCGCCAGCAGCTTGACGATGGGGCAGTTCTATGGCTACACCTTC	CASSLTMGQFYGYTF
NA	NA	TRBV29-1	TRBJ1-1	TGCAGCGTGGTTAGGGGGGGCGCTGAAGCTTTCTTT	CSVVRGGAEAFF
NA	NA	TRBV7-9	TRBJ1-2	TGTGCCAGCAGCCGTGGCCCCGACTATGGCTACACCTTC	CASSRGPDYGYTF
NA	NA	TRBV4-1	TRBJ2-7	TGCGCCAGCAGCCTAGCAGGGGCAAACTACGAGCAGTACTTC	CASSLAGANYEQYF
TRBD1	NA	TRBV2	TRBJ2-7	TGTGCCAGCAGTCAGGGACAGGGAGGTCACGAGCAGTACTTC	CASSQGQGGHEQYF
NA	NA	TRBV27	TRBJ2-7	TGTGCCAGCAGTTTAACCCCAGGTACTAGCTCCTACGAGCAGTACTTC	CASSLTPGTSSYEQYF
NA	NA	TRBV4-2	TRBJ2-3	TGTGCCAGCAGTCCTACGATCTTGACAGATACGCAGTATTTT	CASSPTILTDTQYF
NA	NA	TRBV2	TRBJ2-1	TGTGCCAGCAGCGTCTCCACCACAGAAACCCCAGGGGATGAGCAGTTCTTC	CASSVSTTETPGDEQFF
NA	NA	TRBV15	TRBJ1-3	TGTGCCACCAGCAGTGGGGCGTCCTCTGGAAACACCATATATTTT	CATSSGASSGNTIYF
NA	few	TRBV19	TRBJ2-7	TGTGCCAGTAGTATTACCCATTCGAGCTCCTACGAGCAGTACTTC	CASSITHSSSYEQYF
NA	NA	TRBV10-3	TRBJ2-3	TGTGCCATCAGTGACCCGACGGAGGGGCAAGATACGCAGTATTTT	CAISDPTEGQDTQYF
NA	once	TRBV19	TRBJ2-7	TGTGCCAGTAGCTCTAGGCAGGGGACCGACGAGCAGTACTTC	CASSSRQGTDEQYF
NA	NA	TRBV5-1	TRBJ2-3	TGCGCCAGCAGCTTCGGAGGGTTCTGGGGCACAGATACGCAGTATTTT	CASSFGGFWGTDTQYF
NA	NA	TRBV7-3	TRBJ2-3	TGTGCCAGCAGCTTAACGGCGACGCGGAGCACAGATACGCAGTATTTT	CASSLTATRSTDTQYF
TRBD2	NA	TRBV9	TRBJ2-2	TGTGCCAGCAGCGTAACTAGCGGGACCGGGGAGCTGTTTTTT	CASSVTSGTGELFF
NA	NA	TRBV7-3	TRBJ2-7	TGTGCCAGCAGCTTATCCTCCGGACTAATCTACGAGCAGTACTTC	CASSLSSGLIYEQYF
NA	NA	TRBV6-5	TRBJ1-2	TGTGCCAGCAGTTACCTCGACGAGGGTTATAACTATGGCTACACCTTC	CASSYLDEGYNYGYTF
TRBD1	NA	TRBV4-1	TRBJ1-1	TGCGCCAGCAGCCCCGGGACAGGGGAAGCTTTCTTT	CASSPGTGEAFF
NA	NA	TRBV4-2	TRBJ2-6	TGTGCCAGCAGCCAAGTCGTCCAGCGCCAGAGCTCTGGGGCCAACGTCCTGACTTTC	CASSQVVQRQSSGANVLTF
NA	NA	TRBV27	TRBJ2-7	TGTGCCAGCAAACCCTTGGGGGCGGAGGCCTACGAGCAGTACTTC	CASKPLGAEAYEQYF
NA	NA	TRBV4-2	TRBJ1-5	TGTGCCAGCAGCCAAGATAGAGGTAATCAGCCCCAGCATTTT	CASSQDRGNQPQHF
TRBD1	NA	TRBV7-3	TRBJ1-1	TGTGCCAGCAGCTCAAAAACCGGGACAGGGGGGACTGAAGCTTTCTTT	CASSSKTGTGGTEAFF
TRBD1	few	TRBV2	TRBJ1-5	TGTGCCAGCAGTGGACAGGGCGTAGGGAATCAGCCCCAGCATTTT	CASSGQGVGNQPQHF
TRBD2	NA	TRBV9	TRBJ2-3	TGTGCCAGCAGCGTAGGCAATCTGGGACTAGCCGGCACAGATACGCAGTATTTT	CASSVGNLGLAGTDTQYF
TRBD1	NA	TRBV4-1	TRBJ2-7	TGCGCCAGCAGCCAAGAGGGGACAGGGCTGGGCGAGCAGTACTTC	CASSQEGTGLGEQYF
TRBD1	NA	TRBV4-2	TRBJ1-6	TGTGCCAGCAGCCAAGAACAGGGGTCGAGCTCCTATAATTCACCCCTCCACTTT	CASSQEQGSSSYNSPLHF
TRBD1	few	TRBV15	TRBJ1-2	TGTGCCACCAGCAGAGCGGGACAGGTCTATGGCTACACCTTC	CATSRAGQVYGYTF
TRBD1	NA	TRBV13	TRBJ2-3	TGTGCCAGCAGCCAACACTCCCTGGACAGGTTTAGCACAGATACGCAGTATTTT	CASSQHSLDRFSTDTQYF
NA	NA	TRBV19	TRBJ2-3	TGTGCCAGTAGTACGACGGGTGGAGAAGATACGCAGTATTTT	CASSTTGGEDTQYF
TRBD1	NA	TRBV28	TRBJ2-3	TGTGCCTTGAGAAGGGACAGGGGGTTCCTTAAGGATACGCAGTATTTT	CALRRDRGFLKDTQYF
NA	NA	TRBV6-1	TRBJ1-2	TGTGCCAGCAGTGAAACTCCCTTCCAGGGTGAGGCGGACACCTTC	CASSETPFQGEADTF
NA	NA	TRBV7-2	TRBJ2-2	TGTGCCAGCAGCTTAGCGGCAGGGAAGGTGACCGGGGAGCTGTTTTTT	CASSLAAGKVTGELFF
NA	once	TRBV12-5	TRBJ1-3	TGTGCTAGTGGTTTGGGCCCGACAGCGTCTGGAAACACCATATATTTT	CASGLGPTASGNTIYF
NA	NA	TRBV19	TRBJ2-2	TGTGCCAGTAGTATCCCCCACCGGGCCGGGGCCGGGGAGCTGTTTTTT	CASSIPHRAGAGELFF
TRBD2	NA	TRBV27	TRBJ2-1	TGTGCCAGCAGTCCCCAGCGGGGGGGAAGTTGGCAGTTCTTC	CASSPQRGGSWQFF
NA	few	TRBV11-2	TRBJ2-2	TGTGCCAGCAGCCTGCAGGGGGGAGGGAACACCGGGGAGCTGTTTTTT	CASSLQGGGNTGELFF
TRBD1	NA	TRBV6-4	TRBJ2-1	TGTGCCAGCAGTGACTCGAGGGGGACAGGGGCGTGCGATGAGCAGTTCTTC	CASSDSRGTGACDEQFF
TRBD1	NA	TRBV28	TRBJ2-1	TGTGCCAGCAGTTCCACAGGGGTAGGCTACAATGAGCAGTTCTTC	CASSSTGVGYNEQFF
NA	NA	TRBV2	TRBJ1-1	TGTGCCAGCAGTGAGACCAGGAGGAGTGAAGCTTTCTTT	CASSETRRSEAFF
TRBD1	NA	TRBV4-3	TRBJ1-2	TGCGCCAGCAGCTGGGCGACAGGGGACGGGGATGGCTACACCTTC	CASSWATGDGDGYTF
NA	NA	TRBV29-1	TRBJ1-5	TGCAGCGTATCCACAGGGATCTATCAGCCCCAGCATTTT	CSVSTGIYQPQHF
NA	once	TRBV7-9	TRBJ2-7	TGTGCCAGCAGCGGGCGACAGGGACTCTACGAGCAGTACTTC	CASSGRQGLYEQYF
NA	NA	TRBV27	TRBJ2-1	TGTGCCAGCACCTACGGGGACTTCGGAGGTGGTGAGCAGTTCTTC	CASTYGDFGGGEQFF
NA	NA	TRBV11-2	TRBJ2-7	TGTGCCAGCAGCTTAAGTAGCGGCCTCTCCTACGAGCAGTACTTC	CASSLSSGLSYEQYF
TRBD1	once	TRBV5-5	TRBJ1-1	TGTGCCAGCAGCTTGGGGAGGTACAGGGGAACTGAAGCTTTCTTT	CASSLGRYRGTEAFF
NA	NA	TRBV7-3	TRBJ1-1	TGTGCCAGCAGCCCCCTAGGGGCCATGAACACTGAAGCTTTCTTT	CASSPLGAMNTEAFF
NA	NA	TRBV11-2	TRBJ1-1	TGTGCCAGCAGCCTTCTAGGACACCCGAACACTGAAGCTTTCTTT	CASSLLGHPNTEAFF
TRBD1	NA	TRBV2	TRBJ1-1	TGTGCCAGCAGGGGACAGTTGAACACTGAAGCTTTCTTT	CASRGQLNTEAFF
NA	NA	TRBV7-9	TRBJ1-1	TGTGCCAGCAGCTCAGGTTACAGGGAGACGACTGAAGCTTTCTTT	CASSSGYRETTEAFF
NA	NA	TRBV6-6	TRBJ1-1	TGTGCCAGCAGTGGGGGAGGGAAGTACACTGAAGCTTTCTTT	CASSGGGKYTEAFF
NA	NA	TRBV4-3	TRBJ1-2	TGCGCCAGCAGCCAAGCGGGGAATAACTATGGCTACACCTTC	CASSQAGNNYGYTF
TRBD2	NA	TRBV5-1	TRBJ2-5	TGCGCCAGCAGCTCGACCGGGACTAGCGGACAAGAGACCCAGTACTTC	CASSSTGTSGQETQYF
TRBD2	NA	TRBV2	TRBJ2-2	TGTGCCAGCGTCACAGCGGGAGGACCCACCGGGGAGCTGTTTTTT	CASVTAGGPTGELFF
NA	NA	TRBV5-1	TRBJ2-3	TGCGCCAGCAGCATTGGGGCTACCTCTAGCACAGATACGCAGTATTTT	CASSIGATSSTDTQYF
NA	NA	TRBV5-4	TRBJ1-2	TGTGCCAGCAGCTTGGAACAGGGTAATGGCTACACCTTC	CASSLEQGNGYTF
NA	NA	TRBV6-5	TRBJ1-3	TGTGCCAGCAGGCGCCACTCTGGAAACACCATATATTTT	CASRRHSGNTIYF